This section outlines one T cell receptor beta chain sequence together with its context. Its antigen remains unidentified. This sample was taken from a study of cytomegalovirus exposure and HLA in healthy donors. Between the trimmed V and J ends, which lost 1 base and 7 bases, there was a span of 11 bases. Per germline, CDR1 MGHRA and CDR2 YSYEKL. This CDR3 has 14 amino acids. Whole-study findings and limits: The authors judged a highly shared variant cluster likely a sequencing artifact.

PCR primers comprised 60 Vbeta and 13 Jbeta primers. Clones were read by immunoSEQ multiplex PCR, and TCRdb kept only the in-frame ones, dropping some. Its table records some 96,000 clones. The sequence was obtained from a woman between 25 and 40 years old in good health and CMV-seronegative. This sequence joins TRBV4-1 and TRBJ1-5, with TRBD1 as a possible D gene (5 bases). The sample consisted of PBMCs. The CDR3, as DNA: TGCGCCAGCAGCCAAGGGCAGGGAGGACAGCCCCAGCATTTT. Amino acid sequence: CASSQGQGGQPQHF.